Shown below are 2 T cell receptor beta chains from a single sample sequenced in a study of T cell repertoires in cytomegalovirus infection. A single record per CDR3 protein comes from TCRdb applying MiXCR to the reads. The data contain under 850,000 distinct CDR3 sequences, roughly a third of them singletons. Sequencing used PBMCs. The receptors were sampled from a human donor in good health (CMV status not recorded). Some clones in this sample may be carry-over from other donors' samples.

The chain uses TRBV28 and TRBJ2-7; D gene uncertain. The CDR3 is made up of 12 amino acids. Germline V gives CDR1 MDHEN, CDR2 SYDVKM. Trimming took off 6 bases at V and 5 bases at J, with 11 bases between the two ends. CDR3 nucleotides: TGTGCCAGCAGCCTCAGGAGCGACGAGCAGTACTTC. It codes for CASSLRSDEQYF.

This clonotype showed up just a few times. The chain carries TRBV28 and TRBJ1-5; the D gene is possibly TRBD1 (6 bases). The CDR3 runs 15 residues. CDR1 and CDR2 from the germline V gene are MDHEN and SYDVKM. Trimming pared 7 bases from V and 0 bases from J, leaving 13 bases between. The CDR3 region has the DNA TGTGCCAGCATAGGGACACATAATAGCAATCAGCCCCAGCATTTT. Protein sequence: CASIGTHNSNQPQHF. The full variable domain, completed using reference TRBV28 and TRBJ1-5, is DVKVTQSSRYLVKRTGEKVFLECVQDMDHENMFWYRQDPGLGLRLIYFSYDVKMKEKGDIPEGYSVSREKKERFSLILESASTNQTSMYLCASIGTHNSNQPQHFGDGTRLSIL.